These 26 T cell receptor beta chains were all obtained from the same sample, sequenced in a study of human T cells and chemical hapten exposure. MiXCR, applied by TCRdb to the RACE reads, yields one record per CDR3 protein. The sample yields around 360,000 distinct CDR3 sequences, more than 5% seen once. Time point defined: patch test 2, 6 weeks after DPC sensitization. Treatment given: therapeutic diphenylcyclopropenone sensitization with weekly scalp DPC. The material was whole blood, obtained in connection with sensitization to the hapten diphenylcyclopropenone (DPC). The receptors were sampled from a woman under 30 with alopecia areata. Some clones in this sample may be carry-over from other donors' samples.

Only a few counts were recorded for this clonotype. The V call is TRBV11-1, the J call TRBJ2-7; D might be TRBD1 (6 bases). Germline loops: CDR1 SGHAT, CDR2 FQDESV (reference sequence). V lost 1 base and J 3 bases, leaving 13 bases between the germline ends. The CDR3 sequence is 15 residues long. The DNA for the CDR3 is TGTGCCAGCAGCTTAGGGTGGACAGACCGCTACGAGCAGTACTTC. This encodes CASSLGWTDRYEQYF.

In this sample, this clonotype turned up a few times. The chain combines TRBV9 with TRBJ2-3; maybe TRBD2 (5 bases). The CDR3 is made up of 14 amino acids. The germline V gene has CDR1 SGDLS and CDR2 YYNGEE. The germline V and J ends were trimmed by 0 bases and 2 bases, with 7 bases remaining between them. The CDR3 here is CASSVEEATDTQYF. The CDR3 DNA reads TGTGCCAGCAGCGTAGAGGAGGCCACAGATACGCAGTATTTT.

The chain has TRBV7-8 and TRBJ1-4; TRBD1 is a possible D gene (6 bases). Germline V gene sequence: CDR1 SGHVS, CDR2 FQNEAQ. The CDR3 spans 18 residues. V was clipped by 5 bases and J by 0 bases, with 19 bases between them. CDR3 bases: TGTGCCAGCAGCCCTAATCTGGCAGGGGCCTCAACTAATGAAAAACTGTTTTTT. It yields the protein CASSPNLAGASTNEKLFF.

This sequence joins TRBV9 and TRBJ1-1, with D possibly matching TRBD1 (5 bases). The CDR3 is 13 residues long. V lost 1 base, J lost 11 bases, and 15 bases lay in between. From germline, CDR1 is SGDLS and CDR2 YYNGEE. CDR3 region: CASSVSQGGRAFF. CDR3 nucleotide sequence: TGTGCCAGCAGCGTAAGCCAGGGAGGTCGTGCTTTCTTT.

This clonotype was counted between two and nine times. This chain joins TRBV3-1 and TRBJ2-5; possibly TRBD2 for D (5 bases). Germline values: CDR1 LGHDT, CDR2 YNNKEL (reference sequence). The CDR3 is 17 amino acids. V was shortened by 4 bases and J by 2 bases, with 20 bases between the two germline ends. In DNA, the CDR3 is TGTGCCAGCAGCCCGAAACGGACTTTTACCCTTCAAGAGACCCAGTACTTC. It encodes CASSPKRTFTLQETQYF.

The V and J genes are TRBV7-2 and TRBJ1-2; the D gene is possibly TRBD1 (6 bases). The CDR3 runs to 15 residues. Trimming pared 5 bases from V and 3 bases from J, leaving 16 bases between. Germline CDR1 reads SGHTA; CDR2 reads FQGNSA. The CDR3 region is CASSLRTAEDYGYTF. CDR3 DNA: TGTGCCAGCAGCCTCCGGACAGCGGAGGACTATGGCTACACCTTC.

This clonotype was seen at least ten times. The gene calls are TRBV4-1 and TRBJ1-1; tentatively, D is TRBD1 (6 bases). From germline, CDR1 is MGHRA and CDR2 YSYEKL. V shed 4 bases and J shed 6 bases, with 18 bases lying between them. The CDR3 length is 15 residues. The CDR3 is CASSRTGLGKPEAFF. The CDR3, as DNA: TGCGCCAGCAGCCGAACAGGGTTGGGGAAACCTGAAGCTTTCTTT.

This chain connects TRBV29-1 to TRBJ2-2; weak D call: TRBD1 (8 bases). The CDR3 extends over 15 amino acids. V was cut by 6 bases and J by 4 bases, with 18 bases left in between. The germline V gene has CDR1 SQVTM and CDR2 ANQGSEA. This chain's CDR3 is CSVWTGSGATGELFF. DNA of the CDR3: TGCAGCGTCTGGACAGGGAGCGGGGCCACCGGGGAGCTGTTTTTT.

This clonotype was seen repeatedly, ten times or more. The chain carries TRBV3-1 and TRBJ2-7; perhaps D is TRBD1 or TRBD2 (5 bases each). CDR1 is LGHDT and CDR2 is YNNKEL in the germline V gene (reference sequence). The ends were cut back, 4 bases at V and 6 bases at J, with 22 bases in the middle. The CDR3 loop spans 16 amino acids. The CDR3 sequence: CASSRLRTLQGSEQYF. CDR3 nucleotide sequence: TGTGCCAGCAGCCGACTCAGGACTCTCCAGGGTTCCGAGCAGTACTTC.

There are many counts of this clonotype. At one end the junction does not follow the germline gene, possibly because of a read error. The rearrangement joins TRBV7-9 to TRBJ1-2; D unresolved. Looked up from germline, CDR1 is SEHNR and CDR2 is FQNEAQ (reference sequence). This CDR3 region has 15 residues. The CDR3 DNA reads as TGTGCCAGCAGCTTAGCGCGAACAGAGGAATTTTATACTTACTTC. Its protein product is CASSLARTEEFYTYF.

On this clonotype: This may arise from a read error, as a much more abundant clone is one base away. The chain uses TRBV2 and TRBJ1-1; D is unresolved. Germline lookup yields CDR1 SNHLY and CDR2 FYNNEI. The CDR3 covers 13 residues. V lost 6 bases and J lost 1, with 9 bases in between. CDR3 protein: CASRSTWNTEAFF. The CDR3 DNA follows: TGTGCCAGCAGGTCGACATGGAACACTGAAGCTTTCTTT.

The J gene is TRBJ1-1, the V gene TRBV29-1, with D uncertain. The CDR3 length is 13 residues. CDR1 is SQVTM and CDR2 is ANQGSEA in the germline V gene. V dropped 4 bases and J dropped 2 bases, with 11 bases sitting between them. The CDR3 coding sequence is TGCAGCGTTGTGCGACACCTTAACACTGAAGCTTTCTTT. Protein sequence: CSVVRHLNTEAFF. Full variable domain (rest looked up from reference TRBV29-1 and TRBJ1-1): SAVISQKPSRDICQRGTSLTIQCQVDSQVTMMFWYRQQPGQSLTLIATANQGSEATYESGFVIDKFPISRPNLTFSTLTVSNMSPEDSSIYLCSVVRHLNTEAFFGQGTRLTVV.

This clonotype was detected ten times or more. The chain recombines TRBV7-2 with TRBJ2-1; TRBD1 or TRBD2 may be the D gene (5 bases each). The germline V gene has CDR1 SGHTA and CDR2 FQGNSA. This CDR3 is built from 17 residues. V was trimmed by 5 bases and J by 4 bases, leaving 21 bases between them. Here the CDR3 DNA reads TGTGCCAGCAGCCATACTCCCCCCGGGACCGTTTACAATGAGCAGTTCTTC. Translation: CASSHTPPGTVYNEQFF.

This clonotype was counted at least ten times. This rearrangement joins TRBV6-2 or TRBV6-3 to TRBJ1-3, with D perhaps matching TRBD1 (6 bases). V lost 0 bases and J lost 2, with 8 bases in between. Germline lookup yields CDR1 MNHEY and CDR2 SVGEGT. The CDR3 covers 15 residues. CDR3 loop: CASSYSRTAGNTIYF. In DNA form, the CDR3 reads TGTGCCAGCAGTTACTCCCGGACAGCTGGAAACACCATATATTTT.

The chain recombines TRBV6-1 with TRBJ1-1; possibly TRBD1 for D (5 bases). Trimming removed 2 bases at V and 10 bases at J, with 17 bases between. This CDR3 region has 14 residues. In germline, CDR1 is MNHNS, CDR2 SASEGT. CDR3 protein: CASSEFDSRSGAFF. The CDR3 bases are TGTGCCAGCAGTGAATTTGACAGCCGATCGGGAGCTTTCTTT.

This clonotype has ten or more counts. The DNA of the CDR3 is TGCGCCAGCAGCCTCCGACAGGCTGGGGCCAACGTCCTGACTTTC. Protein product: CASSLRQAGANVLTF. The chain employs TRBV5-1 and TRBJ2-6, with D tentatively TRBD1 (6 bases). Looked up from germline, CDR1 is SGHRS and CDR2 is YFSETQ. The ends were cut back, 4 bases at V and 2 bases at J, with 10 bases in the middle. CDR3 size: 15 residues.

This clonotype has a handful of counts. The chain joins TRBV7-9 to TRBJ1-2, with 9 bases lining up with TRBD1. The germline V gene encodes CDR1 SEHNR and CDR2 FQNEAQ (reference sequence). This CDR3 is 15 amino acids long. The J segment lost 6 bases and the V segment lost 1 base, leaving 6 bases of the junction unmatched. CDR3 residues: CASSLGFGTGNGYTF. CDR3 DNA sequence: TGTGCCAGCAGCTTAGGATTTGGGACAGGGAATGGCTACACCTTC. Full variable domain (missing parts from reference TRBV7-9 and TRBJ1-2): DTGVSQNPRHKITKRGQNVTFRCDPISEHNRLYWYRQTLGQGPEFLTYFQNEAQLEKSRLLSDRFSAERPKGSFSTLEIQRTEQGDSAMYLCASSLGFGTGNGYTFGSGTRLTVV.

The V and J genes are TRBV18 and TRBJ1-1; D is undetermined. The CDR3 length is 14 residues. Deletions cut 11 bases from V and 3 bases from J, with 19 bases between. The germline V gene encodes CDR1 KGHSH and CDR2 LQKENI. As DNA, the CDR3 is TGTGCCGTCACGGCGGCAAGCTCGGACACTGAAGCTTTCTTT. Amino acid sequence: CAVTAASSDTEAFF.

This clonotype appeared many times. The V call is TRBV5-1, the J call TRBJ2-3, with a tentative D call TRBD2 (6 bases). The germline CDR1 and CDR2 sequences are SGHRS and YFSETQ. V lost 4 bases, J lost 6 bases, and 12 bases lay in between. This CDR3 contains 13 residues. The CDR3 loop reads CASSLGDFDTQYF. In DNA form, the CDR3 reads TGCGCCAGCAGCCTGGGGGACTTCGATACGCAGTATTTT.

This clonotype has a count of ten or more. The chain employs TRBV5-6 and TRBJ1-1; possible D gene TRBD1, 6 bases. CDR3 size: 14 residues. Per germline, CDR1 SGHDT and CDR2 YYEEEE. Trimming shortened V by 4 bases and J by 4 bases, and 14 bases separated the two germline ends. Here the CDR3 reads CASSLRGTGTEAFF. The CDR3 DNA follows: TGTGCCAGCAGCCTCAGGGGTACGGGCACTGAAGCTTTCTTT.

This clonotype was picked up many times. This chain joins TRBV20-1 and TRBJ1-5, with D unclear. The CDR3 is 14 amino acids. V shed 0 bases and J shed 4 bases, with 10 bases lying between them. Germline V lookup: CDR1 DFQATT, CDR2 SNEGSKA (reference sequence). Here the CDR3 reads CSARDWRRNQPQHF. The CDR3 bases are TGCAGTGCTAGAGATTGGAGGAGAAATCAGCCCCAGCATTTT.

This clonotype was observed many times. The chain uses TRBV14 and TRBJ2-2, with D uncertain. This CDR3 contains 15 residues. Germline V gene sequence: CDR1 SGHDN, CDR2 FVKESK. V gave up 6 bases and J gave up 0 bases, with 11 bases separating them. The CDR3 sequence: CASREAESNTGELFF. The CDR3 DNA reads TGTGCCAGCAGAGAGGCCGAATCGAACACCGGGGAGCTGTTTTTT.

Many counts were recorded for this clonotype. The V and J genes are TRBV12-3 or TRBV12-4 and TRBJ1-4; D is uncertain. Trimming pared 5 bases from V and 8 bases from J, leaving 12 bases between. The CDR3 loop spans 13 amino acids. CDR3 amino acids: CASSGSRGEKLFF. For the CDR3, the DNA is TGTGCCAGCAGTGGGTCCCGCGGCGAAAAACTGTTTTTT.

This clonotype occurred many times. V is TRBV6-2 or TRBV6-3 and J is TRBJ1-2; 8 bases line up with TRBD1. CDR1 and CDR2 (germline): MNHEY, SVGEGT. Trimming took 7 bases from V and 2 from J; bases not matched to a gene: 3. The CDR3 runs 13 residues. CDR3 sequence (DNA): TGTGCCAGCACCGGGGACAGGAACTATGGCTACACCTTC. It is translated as CASTGDRNYGYTF.

The CDR3: CASSTGFSGANVLTF. CDR3 sequence (DNA): TGTGCCAGCAGTACAGGTTTCTCTGGGGCCAACGTCCTGACTTTC. The chain couples TRBV12-3 or TRBV12-4 to TRBJ2-6; perhaps TRBD1 as D (5 bases). The CDR3 length is 15 residues. V dropped 5 bases and J dropped 0 bases, with 8 bases sitting between them.

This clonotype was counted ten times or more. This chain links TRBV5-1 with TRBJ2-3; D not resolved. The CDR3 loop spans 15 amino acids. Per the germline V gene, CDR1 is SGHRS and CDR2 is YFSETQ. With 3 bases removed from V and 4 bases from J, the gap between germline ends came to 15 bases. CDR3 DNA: TGCGCCAGCAGCTGGGGTTACCGTGGCGCAGATACGCAGTATTTT. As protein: CASSWGYRGADTQYF.